This T cell receptor beta chain comes out of a study of blood T cells in healthy people across ages. Study outcomes and limitations: No one knew whether donors had CMV, which possibly confounded expanded clonotype changes. Samples with more naive T cells showed higher observed beta diversity.

Germline V lookup: CDR1 SGHRS, CDR2 YFSETQ. The CDR3 is made up of 14 amino acids. The ends lost 7 bases at V and 8 bases at J; junction bases unmatched: 11. This clonotype was found a few times. What it binds is not known. Sample-barcoded 5' priming and a J-beta primer mix drove a second PCR of roughly 7 to 11 cycles. TCRdb re-analysed the 5' RACE reads in MiXCR, keeping a single row per CDR3 protein. The sample has under 2 million distinct CDR3 sequences; about 32% are singletons. This sequence was found in a woman aged 25 to 45 in good health. The J gene is TRBJ2-3, the V gene TRBV5-1; 9 bases are a match to TRBD1. The specimen was blood. The CDR3 sequence is CASGDGQGSGTQYF. The DNA of the CDR3 is TGCGCCAGCGGGGACGGACAGGGGTCAGGTACGCAGTATTTT. The whole variable domain, remainder taken from reference TRBV5-1 and TRBJ2-3, is KAGVTQTPRYLIKTRGQQVTLSCSPISGHRSVSWYQQTPGQGLQFLFEYFSETQRNKGNFPGRFSGRQFSNSRSEMNVSTLELGDSALYLCASGDGQGSGTQYFGPGTRLTVL.